This paragraph covers one TCR beta chain sequence. The CDR3 sequence is 15 residues long. CDR1 is MGHDK and CDR2 is SYGVNS in the germline V gene. The J segment lost 0 bases and the V segment lost 1 base, leaving 1 base of the junction unmatched. A second roughly 7 to 11 cycle PCR used barcoded and J-beta primers. TCRdb itself ran the 5' RACE reads through MiXCR, one entry per CDR3 protein. The sample records about 800,000 distinct CDR3 sequences, about 25% being singletons. This entry is derived from a study of blood T cells in healthy people across ages. The same specimen was also included in a second study, on T cells of mothers and their children.

The chain is built from TRBV25-1 and TRBJ2-3; 7 bases align to TRBD2. The material sequenced was blood. This receptor was obtained from a boy younger than 18 in good health. The CDR3 spells CASSEFSGSTDTQYF. CDR3 coding DNA: TGTGCCAGCAGTGAATTTAGCGGGAGCACAGATACGCAGTATTTT. The variable domain in full, completed from reference TRBV25-1 and TRBJ2-3, reads EADIYQTPRYLVIGTGKKITLECSQTMGHDKMYWYQQDPGMELHLIHYSYGVNSTEKGDLSSESTVSRIRTEHFPLTLESARPSHTSQYLCASSEFSGSTDTQYFGPGTRLTVL.